One and the same sample provided the 4 T cell receptor beta chains below, sequenced in a study of blood T cell repertoires in COVID-19. The method was immunoSEQ multiplex PCR; TCRdb's version includes in-frame clones alone and lacks a portion of them. The table has some 170,000 clones, about 81% seen once. Source material: peripheral blood. These TCRs come from a human donor in a cohort sampled during active COVID-19.

The V and J genes are TRBV5-6 and TRBJ1-1; 7 bases map to TRBD1. The CDR3 totals 17 residues. Per the germline V gene, CDR1 is SGHDT and CDR2 is YYEEEE. Unmatched junction bases numbered 15, after V lost 4 bases and J lost 3 bases. CDR3 in DNA: TGTGCCAGCAGCCCGGCAAAGGGTGACAGGGTGGACACTGAAGCTTTCTTT. Its protein product is CASSPAKGDRVDTEAFF.

J is TRBJ2-7 and V is TRBV18; 7 bases match TRBD2. The CDR3 contains 14 residues. Germline-derived CDR1 and CDR2 are KGHSH and LQKENI. J gave up 4 bases and V 3 bases, and 6 bases lay outside the gene matches. In nucleotides, the CDR3 is TGTGCCAGCTCACCCGCTAGCGGAAATTACGAGCAGTACTTC. Translating it yields CASSPASGNYEQYF. Using reference TRBV18 and TRBJ2-7 for the parts outside the CDR3, the full variable domain is NAGVMQNPRHLVRRRGQEARLRCSPMKGHSHVYWYRQLPEEGLKFMVYLQKENIIDESGMPKERFSAEFPKEGPSILRIQQVVRGDSAAYFCASSPASGNYEQYFGPGTRLTVT.

This chain uses TRBV19 with TRBJ1-2; a weak D match, TRBD1 (5 bases). Germline-derived CDR1 and CDR2 are LNHDA and SQIVND (reference sequence). Trimming left V 9 bases short and J 6 bases short, with 20 bases between. The CDR3 is 14 amino acids. The CDR3 DNA sequence: TGTGCCAGCGCCCCCCGGGGGAGGGAAGATGGCTACACCTTC. This codes for CASAPRGREDGYTF. Using reference TRBV19 and TRBJ1-2 for the parts outside the CDR3, the full variable domain is DGGITQSPKYLFRKEGQNVTLSCEQNLNHDAMYWYRQDPGQGLRLIYYSQIVNDFQKGDIAEGYSVSREKKESFPLTVTSAQKNPTAFYLCASAPRGREDGYTFGSGTRLTVV.

This clone was seen only a few times. The rearrangement joins TRBV3-1 (or the pseudogene TRBV3-2) to TRBJ2-1, with 7 bases aligning to TRBD2. Germline trimming cut 4 bases from V and 15 bases from J; bases unmatched to any gene: 12. From germline, CDR1 is LGHDT and CDR2 YNNKEL (reference sequence). The CDR3 runs 13 residues. The CDR3 is CASSPSRGELAFF. The CDR3 DNA reads as TGTGCCAGCAGCCCGAGCCGGGGGGAGTTGGCGTTCTTC.